Here is one TCR beta chain with its context. What it recognizes is unknown. Profiled with immunoSEQ multiplex PCR; TCRdb holds only in-frame clones, not every one. The table shows 80,000 or so clones, with 90% occurring only once. This sample is part of a study of OX40 agonist ivuxolimab in advanced cancers. For the study at large: Prior anti-PD-1, anti-PD-L1 or anti-CTLA-4 therapy was allowed; more than 30% had some.

Study-wide points: Expanded clones were, on average, more numerous among CD8+ T cells than CD4+. Patients with a partial response at 0.1-3.0 mg/kg had among the lowest clonal expansion.

Blood was sampled at baseline, cycle 4 day 1, and cycle 7 day 1. From germline, CDR1 is MDHEN and CDR2 SYDVKM. This CDR3 contains 18 residues. Germline trimming cut 6 bases from V and 6 bases from J; bases unmatched to any gene: 22. This receptor was identified in an adult with an advanced solid tumor such as melanoma, head and neck, liver or kidney cancer. The chain has TRBV28 and TRBJ1-2, with 7 bases matching TRBD1. The sequencing here drew on CD4+ or CD8+ T cells sorted from blood, taken in a trial of the OX40 agonist ivuxolimab. As DNA, the CDR3 is TGTGCCAGCAGCTTAGTTTTCGGGCAGGGGGTCTTTGGTGATGGCTACACCTTC. Translating gives CASSLVFGQGVFGDGYTF.